This is a list of T cell receptor beta chains from one sample in a study of blood T cell repertoires in COVID-19. Profiling relied on immunoSEQ multiplex PCR, and the TCRdb table lists in-frame clones only, not all of them. The data show more than 95,000 clones, around 83% seen once. The sequenced sample consisted of peripheral blood. The source of these receptors is a woman of 80 years or more with COVID-19, enrolled during active disease. The conserved cysteine and the conserved F or W are not part of the CDR3 here. D genes are given only for firm matches.

D gene: .; J gene: TRBJ1-5; V gene: TRBV9; CDR3 protein: ASSVGGQTNQPQH
D gene: .; J gene: TRBJ1-1; V gene: TRBV28; CDR3 protein: ASSLSGNTEAF
D gene: TRBD1; J gene: TRBJ1-3; V gene: TRBV7-8; CDR3 protein: ASSSGTASSGNTIY
D gene: TRBD1; J gene: TRBJ2-3; V gene: TRBV24-1; CDR3 protein: ATGEDRGLLDTQY
D gene: .; J gene: TRBJ2-1; V gene: TRBV20-1; CDR3 protein: SASIGSSYNEQF
D gene: TRBD1; J gene: TRBJ2-7; V gene: TRBV2; CDR3 protein: ASSSQGYEQY
D gene: TRBD1; J gene: TRBJ2-1; V gene: TRBV6-5; CDR3 protein: ASIDRGLGYEQF
D gene: TRBD1; J gene: TRBJ1-1; V gene: TRBV6-2/TRBV6-3; CDR3 protein: ASSPGGRMNTEAF
D gene: TRBD2; J gene: TRBJ2-1; V gene: TRBV19; CDR3 protein: ASNFSGRADNEQF
D gene: .; J gene: TRBJ2-2; V gene: TRBV27; CDR3 protein: ASMDMGRTGELF
D gene: TRBD1; J gene: TRBJ2-7; V gene: TRBV5-6; CDR3 protein: ASSLVAGGSYEQY
D gene: .; J gene: TRBJ1-2; V gene: TRBV19; CDR3 protein: ASSQTTNYGYT
D gene: TRBD2; J gene: TRBJ2-2; V gene: TRBV7-8; CDR3 protein: ASSFRGGFALGELF
D gene: TRBD1; J gene: TRBJ1-5; V gene: TRBV6-2/TRBV6-3; CDR3 protein: ASSYVPGGFSNQPQH
D gene: TRBD1; J gene: TRBJ2-4; V gene: TRBV19; CDR3 protein: ASTEGASNIQY
D gene: .; J gene: TRBJ2-7; V gene: TRBV28; CDR3 protein: ASSFSRPPYEQY
D gene: .; J gene: TRBJ2-1; V gene: TRBV5-1; CDR3 protein: ASSWGPVQAPQQF
D gene: .; J gene: TRBJ2-7; V gene: TRBV5-1; CDR3 protein: ASRTEGADYEQY
D gene: .; J gene: TRBJ1-6; V gene: TRBV28; CDR3 protein: ASSFVTAGNSPLH
D gene: .; J gene: TRBJ1-4; V gene: TRBV20-1; CDR3 protein: SATRAGKLF
D gene: TRBD1; J gene: TRBJ2-7; V gene: TRBV6-5; CDR3 protein: ASSRDRDYEQY
D gene: .; J gene: TRBJ2-3; V gene: TRBV7-5; CDR3 protein: ARSPNGTSTDTQY
D gene: TRBD2; J gene: TRBJ2-1; V gene: TRBV5-1; CDR3 protein: ASSLAPSGTGIEQF
D gene: .; J gene: TRBJ1-5; V gene: TRBV6-5; CDR3 protein: ASSLSGGNQPQH
D gene: .; J gene: TRBJ1-2; V gene: TRBV14; CDR3 protein: ASSQDTRTPYGYT
D gene: TRBD1; J gene: TRBJ1-1; V gene: TRBV25-1; CDR3 protein: ASSESTGGWTEAF
D gene: TRBD1; J gene: TRBJ1-1; V gene: TRBV28; CDR3 protein: ASKITGVNTEAF
D gene: TRBD2; J gene: TRBJ2-7; V gene: TRBV7-8; CDR3 protein: ASSLRLADEQY
D gene: .; J gene: TRBJ1-4; V gene: TRBV5-4; CDR3 protein: ASSPKQGTNEKLF
D gene: TRBD1; J gene: TRBJ2-1; V gene: TRBV29-1; CDR3 protein: SVDGTGGRNNEQF
D gene: .; J gene: TRBJ2-3; V gene: TRBV7-9; CDR3 protein: ASSPNTGRTDTQY
D gene: TRBD1; J gene: TRBJ2-3; V gene: TRBV7-2; CDR3 protein: ASSYRGQGAQY
D gene: TRBD2; J gene: TRBJ2-5; V gene: TRBV5-6; CDR3 protein: ASTGLAVKETQY
D gene: .; J gene: TRBJ1-2; V gene: TRBV15; CDR3 protein: ATSPLGEGTYGYT
D gene: .; J gene: TRBJ2-3; V gene: TRBV7-3; CDR3 protein: ASSPQVADTQY
D gene: .; J gene: TRBJ1-1; V gene: TRBV5-5; CDR3 protein: ASSFEARTPNTEAF
D gene: TRBD2; J gene: TRBJ2-3; V gene: TRBV7-3; CDR3 protein: ASSPVAGGTSTQY
D gene: .; J gene: TRBJ2-5; V gene: TRBV6-2/TRBV6-3; CDR3 protein: ASSQPGRQETQY
D gene: .; J gene: TRBJ2-1; V gene: TRBV2; CDR3 protein: SSGLHNEQF
D gene: TRBD1; J gene: TRBJ2-3; V gene: TRBV6-5; CDR3 protein: ASSDRVQGDTQY
D gene: TRBD1; J gene: TRBJ2-2; V gene: TRBV19; CDR3 protein: ASTETGGRTGELF
D gene: .; J gene: TRBJ1-3; V gene: TRBV4-2; CDR3 protein: ASSPGTTGNTIY
D gene: TRBD2; J gene: TRBJ2-2; V gene: TRBV5-4; CDR3 protein: ASSLAGLSPGELF